The clone carrying this T cell receptor (beta chain) appeared once. The antigen is undetermined. Trimming left V 4 bases short and J 2 bases short, with 10 bases between. There are 14 residues in the CDR3. Germline V gives CDR1 MRHNA, CDR2 SNTAGT. The data were taken from a study of cytomegalovirus exposure and HLA in healthy donors. Turning to the study itself: The 120 or so validation repertoires used the same platform as the 650 to 800 first-cohort repertoires, a later analysis reported. Regarding the study as a whole: In vitro checks showed that a few CMV-associated chains really do target CMV antigens. The study listed under 200 cytomegalovirus-associated TCR beta chains. The majority of TCR sequences were rare, yet some public TCRs appeared in many donors.

Clones were sequenced by immunoSEQ multiplex PCR, and TCRdb holds only the in-frame ones, with some missing. The table lists some 61,000 clones, around 97% of them singletons, with around 1.5% in the top ten. The sequenced material came from PBMCs. The V and J genes are TRBV6-4 and TRBJ2-3; D gene uncertain. The receptor was isolated from a woman aged 18-29 years in good health and CMV-seropositive. CDR3 in DNA: TGTGCCAGCAGTGGAGACATTCCCACAGATACGCAGTATTTT. As protein: CASSGDIPTDTQYF.